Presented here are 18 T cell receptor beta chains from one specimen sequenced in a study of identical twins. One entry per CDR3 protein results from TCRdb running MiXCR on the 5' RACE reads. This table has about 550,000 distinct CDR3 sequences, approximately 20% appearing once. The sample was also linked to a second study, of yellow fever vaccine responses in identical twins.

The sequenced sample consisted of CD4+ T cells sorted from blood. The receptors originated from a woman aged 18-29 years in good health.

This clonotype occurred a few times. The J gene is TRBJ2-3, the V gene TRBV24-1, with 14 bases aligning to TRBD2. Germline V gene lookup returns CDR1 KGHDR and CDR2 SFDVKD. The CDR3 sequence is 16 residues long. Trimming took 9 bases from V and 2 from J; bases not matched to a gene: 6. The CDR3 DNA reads TGTGCCACCGAAGGGACTAGCGGGAGAAACACAGATACGCAGTATTTT. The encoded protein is CATEGTSGRNTDTQYF.

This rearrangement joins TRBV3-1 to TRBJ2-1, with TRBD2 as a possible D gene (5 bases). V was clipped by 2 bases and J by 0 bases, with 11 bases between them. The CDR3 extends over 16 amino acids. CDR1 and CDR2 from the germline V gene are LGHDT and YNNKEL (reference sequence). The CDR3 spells CASSQHGVVSYNEQFF. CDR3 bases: TGTGCCAGCAGCCAACACGGGGTGGTCTCCTACAATGAGCAGTTCTTC.

CDR3 in DNA: TGTGCCAGCAGCCGACAGGGGGTGGGAGAGACCCAGTACTTC. It translates to CASSRQGVGETQYF. The chain is built from TRBV9 and TRBJ2-5; 9 bases match TRBD1. Germline CDR1 reads SGDLS; CDR2 reads YYNGEE. The CDR3 consists of 14 residues. With 4 bases clipped from V and 4 bases from J, the junction kept 5 bases outside the gene matches.

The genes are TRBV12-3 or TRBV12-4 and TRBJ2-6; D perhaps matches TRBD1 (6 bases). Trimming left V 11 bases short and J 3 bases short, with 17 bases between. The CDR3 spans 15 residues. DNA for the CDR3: TGTGCCCTTGGAGAGAGGGGGTATGGGGCCAACGTCCTGACTTTC. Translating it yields CALGERGYGANVLTF.

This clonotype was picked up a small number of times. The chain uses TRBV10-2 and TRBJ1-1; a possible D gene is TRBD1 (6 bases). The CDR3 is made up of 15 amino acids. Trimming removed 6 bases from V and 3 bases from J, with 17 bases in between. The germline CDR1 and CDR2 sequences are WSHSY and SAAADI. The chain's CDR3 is CASRDIRGAYTEAFF. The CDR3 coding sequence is TGCGCCAGCAGAGATATCAGGGGTGCGTACACTGAAGCTTTCTTT.

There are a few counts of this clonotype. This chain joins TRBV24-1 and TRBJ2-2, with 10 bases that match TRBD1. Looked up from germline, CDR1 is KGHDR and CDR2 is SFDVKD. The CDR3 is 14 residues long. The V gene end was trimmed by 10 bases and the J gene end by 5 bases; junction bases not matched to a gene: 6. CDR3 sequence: CATARGQGTGELFF. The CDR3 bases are TGTGCCACAGCCCGGGGACAGGGGACCGGGGAGCTGTTTTTT.

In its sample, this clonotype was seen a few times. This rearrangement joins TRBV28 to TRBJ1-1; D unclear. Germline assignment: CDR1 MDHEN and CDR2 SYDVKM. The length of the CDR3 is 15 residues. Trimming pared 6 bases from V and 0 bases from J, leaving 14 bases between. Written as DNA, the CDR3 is TGTGCCAGCAGCATAGGAGCCACCCTGAACACTGAAGCTTTCTTT. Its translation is CASSIGATLNTEAFF.

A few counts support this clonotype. CDR3 sequence reads: CASSYVSARDTQYF. CDR3 DNA: TGTGCCAGCAGTTACGTGAGTGCGAGGGATACGCAGTATTTT. The gene calls are TRBV6-5 and TRBJ2-3, with no clear D. The ends were cut back, 2 bases at V and 6 bases at J, with 12 bases in the middle. Germline CDR1 MNHEY, CDR2 SVGAGI. The CDR3 is 14 residues long.

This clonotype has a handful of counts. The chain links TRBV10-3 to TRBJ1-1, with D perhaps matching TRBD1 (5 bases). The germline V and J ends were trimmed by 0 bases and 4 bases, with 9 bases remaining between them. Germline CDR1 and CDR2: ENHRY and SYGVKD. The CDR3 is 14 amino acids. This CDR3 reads CAISESGVSTEAFF. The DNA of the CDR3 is TGTGCCATCAGTGAGTCAGGGGTGAGCACTGAAGCTTTCTTT.

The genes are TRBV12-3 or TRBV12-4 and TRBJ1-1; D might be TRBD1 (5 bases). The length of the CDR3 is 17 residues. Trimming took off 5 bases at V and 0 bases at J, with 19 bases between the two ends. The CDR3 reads CASSPGWGEGLNTEAFF. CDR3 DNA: TGTGCCAGCAGTCCCGGGTGGGGGGAGGGATTGAACACTGAAGCTTTCTTT.

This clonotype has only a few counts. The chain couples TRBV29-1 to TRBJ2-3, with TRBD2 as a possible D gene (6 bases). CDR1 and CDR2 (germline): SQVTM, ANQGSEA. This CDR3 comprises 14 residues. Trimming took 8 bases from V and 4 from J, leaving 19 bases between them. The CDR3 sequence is CSTDTGVGSDTQYF. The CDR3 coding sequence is TGCAGCACGGATACGGGAGTGGGGTCAGATACGCAGTATTTT.

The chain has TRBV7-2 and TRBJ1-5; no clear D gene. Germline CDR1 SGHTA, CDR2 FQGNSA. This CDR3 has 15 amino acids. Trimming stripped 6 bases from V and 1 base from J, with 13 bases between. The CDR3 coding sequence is TGTGCCAGCAGTCCCGCGGGCGGGAGCAATCAGCCCCAGCATTTT. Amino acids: CASSPAGGSNQPQHF. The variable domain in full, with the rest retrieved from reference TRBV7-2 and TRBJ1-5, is GAGVSQSPSNKVTEKGKDVELRCDPISGHTALYWYRQSLGQGLEFLIYFQGNSAPDKSGLPSDRFSAERTGGSVSTLTIQRTQQEDSAVYLCASSPAGGSNQPQHFGDGTRLSIL.

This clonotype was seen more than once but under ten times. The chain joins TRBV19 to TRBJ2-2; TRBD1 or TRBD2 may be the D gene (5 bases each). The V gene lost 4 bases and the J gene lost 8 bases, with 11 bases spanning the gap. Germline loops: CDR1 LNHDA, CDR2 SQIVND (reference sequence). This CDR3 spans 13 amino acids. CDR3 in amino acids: CASSNGGPGELFF. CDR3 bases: TGTGCCAGTAGTAATGGGGGTCCAGGGGAGCTGTTTTTT.

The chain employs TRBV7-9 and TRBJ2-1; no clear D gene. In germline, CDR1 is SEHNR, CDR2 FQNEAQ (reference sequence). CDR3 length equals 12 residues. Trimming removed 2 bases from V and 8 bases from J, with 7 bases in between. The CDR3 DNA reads TGTGCCAGCAGCTTATCCAATGATGAGCAGTTCTTC. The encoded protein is CASSLSNDEQFF.

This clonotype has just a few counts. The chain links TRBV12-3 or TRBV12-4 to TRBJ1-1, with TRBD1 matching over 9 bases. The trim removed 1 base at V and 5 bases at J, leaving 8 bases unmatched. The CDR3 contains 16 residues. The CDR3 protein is CASSLELGQGRTEAFF. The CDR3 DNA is TGTGCCAGCAGTTTAGAGTTGGGACAGGGCCGTACTGAAGCTTTCTTT.

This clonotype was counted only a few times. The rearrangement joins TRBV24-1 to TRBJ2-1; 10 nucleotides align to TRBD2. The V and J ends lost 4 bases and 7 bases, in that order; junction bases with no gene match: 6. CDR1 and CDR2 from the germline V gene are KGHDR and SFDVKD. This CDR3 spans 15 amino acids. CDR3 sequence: CATSDWTSGVNEQFF. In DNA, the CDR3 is TGTGCCACCAGTGACTGGACTAGCGGAGTTAATGAGCAGTTCTTC.

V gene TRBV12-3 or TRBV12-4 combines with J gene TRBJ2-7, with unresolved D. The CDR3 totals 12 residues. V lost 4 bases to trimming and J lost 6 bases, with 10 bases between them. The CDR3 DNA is TGTGCCAGCAGTTCCGGCGGAACCGAGCAGTACGTC. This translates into CASSSGGTEQYV.

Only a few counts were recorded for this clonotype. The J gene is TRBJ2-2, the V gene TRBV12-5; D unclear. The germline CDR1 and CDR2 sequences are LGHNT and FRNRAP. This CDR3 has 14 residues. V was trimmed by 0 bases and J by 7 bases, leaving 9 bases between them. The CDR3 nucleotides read TGTGCTAGTGGTTTGGTAATGGCAGGCGGGGAGCTGTTTTTT. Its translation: CASGLVMAGGELFF.